A selection of T cell receptor beta chains follows, all from one sample in a study of blood T cell repertoires in COVID-19. Data came from immunoSEQ multiplex PCR; TCRdb stores just in-frame clones and leaves some out. The data show around 330,000 clones, about nine tenths seen once. Sequencing was performed on PBMCs or T cells enriched from blood (not recorded which). Source of these receptors: a man aged 55 to 70 who had recovered from COVID-19. Both conserved end residues are part of each CDR3. The D gene is left open where the match is weak. A clone size is listed for some rows: how often the clone was seen (once, few, many), or a class if it is expanded.

TRBV5-6	TRBJ1-2	.	.	CASSRLTDNYGYTF	TGTGCCAGCAGTCGATTGACAGATAACTATGGCTACACCTTC
TRBV5-1	TRBJ2-3	TRBD2	.	CASSLGTRADTQYF	TGCGCCAGCAGCTTAGGGACTAGAGCAGATACGCAGTATTTT
TRBV2	TRBJ2-3	TRBD2	.	CASTEGGRATRPDTQYF	TGTGCCAGCACTGAGGGCGGGAGGGCCACCCGGCCAGATACGCAGTATTTT
TRBV7-2	TRBJ1-4	.	.	CASSLVGAHEKLFF	TGTGCCAGCAGCTTAGTTGGGGCCCATGAAAAACTGTTTTTT
TRBV6-5	TRBJ2-3	.	few	CASSYSNTPDTQYF	TGTGCCAGCAGTTACTCGAACACACCAGATACGCAGTATTTT
TRBV6-5	TRBJ2-5	TRBD2	.	CASSYSGLVVETQYF	TGTGCCAGCAGTTACTCGGGACTAGTGGTAGAGACCCAGTACTTC
TRBV5-1	TRBJ2-3	TRBD2	few	CASGRDFSTDTQYF	TGCGCCAGCGGGAGGGACTTTAGCACAGATACGCAGTATTTT
TRBV6-2/TRBV6-3	TRBJ2-1	TRBD2	.	CASSLSGGALNEQFF	TGTGCCAGCAGCCTCAGCGGGGGGGCCCTCAATGAGCAGTTCTTC
TRBV19	TRBJ2-2	TRBD2	.	CASTLKAGAPRTGELFF	TGTGCCAGTACCCTTAAGGCGGGAGCCCCCCGGACCGGGGAGCTGTTTTTT
TRBV10-3	TRBJ1-6	TRBD1	.	CAISVGQGVGSPLHF	TGTGCCATCAGTGTAGGCCAGGGGGTCGGTTCACCCCTCCACTTT
TRBV5-1	TRBJ2-7	TRBD1	.	CASSVGTGVEQYF	TGCGCCAGCAGCGTCGGGACAGGGGTTGAGCAGTACTTC
TRBV5-1	TRBJ2-2	.	once	CASSLESIPGELFF	TGCGCCAGCAGCTTGGAATCTATCCCCGGGGAGCTGTTTTTT
TRBV7-8	TRBJ1-2	.	few	CASSLDRGPGYTF	TGTGCCAGCAGCTTAGACCGAGGGCCCGGCTACACCTTC
TRBV19	TRBJ1-1	TRBD1	.	CASSIRGQALNTEAFF	TGTGCCAGTAGTATACGTGGACAGGCTTTGAACACTGAAGCTTTCTTT
TRBV7-9	TRBJ1-4	.	.	CASSRGAYGEKLFF	TGTGCCAGCAGCCGGGGGGCGTACGGTGAAAAACTGTTTTTT
TRBV9	TRBJ2-7	TRBD1	.	CASSVAGTEQDQYF	TGTGCCAGCAGCGTAGCGGGGACAGAGCAAGACCAGTACTTC